These T cell receptor beta chains were read from a single sample in a study of T cell repertoires in cytomegalovirus infection. TCRdb recomputed calls from the reads with MiXCR, one row per CDR3 protein. The sample shows 200,000 to 300,000 distinct CDR3 sequences, roughly an eighth of them seen only once. Sample: PBMCs. These TCRs come from a human donor in good health (CMV status not recorded). Some clones in this sample may be carry-over from other donors' samples. Both conserved end residues are part of each CDR3. The D gene is left open where the match is weak. Where a row states a size, it is once, few, many or the class of an expanded clone; other rows omit it.

D gene: TRBD1
clone size: many
J gene: TRBJ1-1
V gene: TRBV7-9
CDR3 DNA: TGTGCCAGCAGCTTAGGGGACAGGATGTCTGAAGCTTTCTTT
CDR3 protein: CASSLGDRMSEAFF

D gene: TRBD2
clone size: few
J gene: TRBJ2-7
V gene: TRBV20-1
CDR3 DNA: TGCAGTGCTAGAGGGAGTTTAGCGGGAGTCACCTACGAGCAGTACTTC
CDR3 protein: CSARGSLAGVTYEQYF

D gene: TRBD2
clone size: .
J gene: TRBJ2-1
V gene: TRBV19
CDR3 DNA: TGTGCCAGTAGTTTAACCGGGACTAGCGGGAGAGACTACAATGAGCAGTTCTTC
CDR3 protein: CASSLTGTSGRDYNEQFF

D gene: TRBD2
clone size: many
J gene: TRBJ2-3
V gene: TRBV7-2
CDR3 DNA: TGTGCCAGCAGGCCCGGGAGGGCCCTGACAGATACGCAGTATTTT
CDR3 protein: CASRPGRALTDTQYF

D gene: TRBD1
clone size: many
J gene: TRBJ2-3
V gene: TRBV6-2/TRBV6-3
CDR3 DNA: TGTGCCAGCAGCCTACAGGGGGCGAGGACAGATACGCAGTATTTT
CDR3 protein: CASSLQGARTDTQYF

D gene: TRBD1
clone size: few
J gene: TRBJ2-7
V gene: TRBV20-1
CDR3 DNA: TGCAGTGCTAGTAAAACAGGGGAAGGCCTCTACGAGCAGTACTTC
CDR3 protein: CSASKTGEGLYEQYF

D gene: .
clone size: .
J gene: TRBJ2-5
V gene: TRBV6-5
CDR3 DNA: TGTGCCAGCAGGAAGACAGGGAGGGAGACCCAGTACTTC
CDR3 protein: CASRKTGRETQYF

D gene: TRBD2
clone size: .
J gene: TRBJ2-7
V gene: TRBV19
CDR3 DNA: TGTGCCAGTAGTAAAGGGGACTACCACTACGAGCAGTACTTC
CDR3 protein: CASSKGDYHYEQYF

D gene: TRBD2
clone size: .
J gene: TRBJ2-7
V gene: TRBV11-2
CDR3 DNA: TGTGCCAGCAGCCGCGGGAGGGGGGTCTACGAGCAGTACTTC
CDR3 protein: CASSRGRGVYEQYF

D gene: TRBD1
clone size: .
J gene: TRBJ2-7
V gene: TRBV7-9
CDR3 DNA: TGTGCCAGCAGCTTCCCTACGGACAGGGGCGGTTCCTACGAGCAGTACTTC
CDR3 protein: CASSFPTDRGGSYEQYF

D gene: .
clone size: many
J gene: TRBJ1-6
V gene: TRBV7-2
CDR3 DNA: TGTGCCAGCATCCTAGGAGGGGTAGGATCACCCCTCCACTTT
CDR3 protein: CASILGGVGSPLHF

D gene: .
clone size: few
J gene: TRBJ1-1
V gene: TRBV5-3
CDR3 DNA: TGTGCCAGCAGCCAGGAAGAGGGGCGGGACACTGAAGCTTTCTTT
CDR3 protein: CASSQEEGRDTEAFF